Described below is a single T cell receptor (beta chain) sequence and its context. Its antigen remains unidentified. The donors were part of the validation cohort of roughly 110 subjects. That cohort was separate from the first cohort, which comprised about 670 subjects. Generated by immunoSEQ multiplex PCR, the TCRdb table keeps only in-frame clones and is missing some. The sample carries about 160,000 clones, around 96% recorded once. This CDR3 spans 14 amino acids. CDR1 is SQVTM, CDR2 ANQGSEA, per germline. Losses at the gene ends were 6 bases for V and 2 bases for J; bases not matched to a gene: 5. This record comes from a study of cytomegalovirus exposure and HLA in healthy donors. Across the whole study: In a later analysis, it was reported that the roughly 130 validation repertoires had been produced on the same platform as the 550 to 700 repertoires belonging to the first cohort.

Study-wide points: A few chains linked to CMV were shown in vitro to be specific for CMV antigens.

V is TRBV29-1 and J is TRBJ1-3, with 9 bases identical to TRBD1. The TCR sequence derives from a woman aged 18-29 years in good health and CMV-seronegative. Sequenced sample: PBMCs. CDR3: CSVPGTGTGNTIYF. The DNA for the CDR3 is TGCAGCGTGCCCGGGACAGGGACTGGAAACACCATATATTTT.